The sample holds many counts of the clone carrying this T cell receptor (beta chain). Its antigen is still unknown. The germline CDR1 and CDR2 sequences are SGHDT and YYEEEE. V lost 5 bases to trimming and J lost 2 bases; unmatched junction nucleotides: 9. The CDR3 length is 16 residues. Each CDR3 protein gets one entry after TCRdb re-called the 5' RACE reads with MiXCR. The data contain 150,000 to 200,000 distinct CDR3 sequences, 30% to 35% of them seen just once; the ten biggest clones take up 4.5% to 6%. This specimen comes from a study of CD8 T cells in ankylosing spondylitis. Study-wide findings and caveats: Clones linked to the disease showed a CD8+ phenotype. They occurred at relatively low frequencies in peripheral blood.

The receptor's source is a male donor with ankylosing spondylitis. The chain links TRBV5-6 to TRBJ1-2, with 10 bases lining up with TRBD1. The sequencing input was synovial fluid, either unsorted or a sorted T cell fraction (not recorded which). CDR3 region: CASSSTPGQGNYGYTF. The CDR3 nucleotides are TGTGCCAGCAGTTCAACTCCGGGACAGGGGAACTATGGCTACACCTTC.